Listed here are 32 T cell receptor beta chains from one sample, sequenced in a study of post-analysis software for immune sequencing data. Regarding the study as a whole: A handful of TRBV segments were significantly more frequent in patients than in controls. TRBV5-6, TRBV5-1 and TRBV20-1 were among these segments.

The antigens of these receptors remain unknown. Unique molecular identifiers were present in the TCR beta cDNA libraries. MiXCR was run by TCRdb on the PCR reads, yielding one entry per CDR3 protein. The table lists about 680,000 distinct CDR3 sequences, approximately 59% of them singletons, with 11% in the top ten. The sample was blood. The receptors were gathered from a girl aged 2 to 10 with multiple sclerosis.

The chain links TRBV20-1 to TRBJ1-6, with a possible D match to TRBD1 (5 bases). There are 16 residues in the CDR3. Germline CDR1 DFQATT, CDR2 SNEGSKA (reference sequence). V gave up 0 bases and J gave up 2 bases, with 11 bases separating them. The CDR3 DNA follows: TGCAGTGCTAGAGATACCAGGGTTGCCTATAATTCACCCCTCCACTTT. Translating gives CSARDTRVAYNSPLHF.

The chain employs TRBV15 and TRBJ2-1; D gene ambiguous. V was clipped by 0 bases and J by 8 bases, with 8 bases between them. CDR3 length: 13 residues. Germline assignment: CDR1 LNHNV and CDR2 YYDKDF (reference sequence). The CDR3 bases are TGTGCCACCAGCAGAGACGCCGCGGATGAGCAGTTCTTC. Translated: CATSRDAADEQFF.

The chain has TRBV29-1 and TRBJ2-5, with D perhaps matching TRBD2 (6 bases). Trimming took 5 bases from V and 11 from J, leaving 18 bases between them. CDR1 SQVTM and CDR2 ANQGSEA come from the germline V gene. The CDR3 runs to 12 residues. The CDR3 spells CSVYGTEKEQYF. The CDR3 bases are TGCAGCGTTTACGGGACTGAGAAGGAACAGTACTTC. Full variable domain (remainder filled in from reference TRBV29-1 and TRBJ2-5): SAVISQKPSRDICQRGTSLTIQCQVDSQVTMMFWYRQQPGQSLTLIATANQGSEATYESGFVIDKFPISRPNLTFSTLTVSNMSPEDSSIYLCSVYGTEKEQYFGPGTRLLVL.

The chain couples TRBV11-2 to TRBJ1-1, with unresolved D. CDR3 length equals 17 residues. Germline CDR1 is SGHAT and CDR2 is FQNNGV. Trimming pared 2 bases from V and 5 bases from J, leaving 21 bases between. This CDR3 is CASSLWQREKKNTEAFF. CDR3 DNA: TGTGCCAGCAGCTTATGGCAAAGGGAGAAAAAGAATACTGAAGCTTTCTTT.

The V gene is TRBV29-1, the J gene TRBJ1-2; unclear D gene. This CDR3 has 11 residues. Germline V gene lookup returns CDR1 SQVTM and CDR2 ANQGSEA. Trimming left V 4 bases short and J 8 bases short, with 11 bases between. The CDR3 DNA reads TGCAGCGTTGTTGGTATAGAAGGCTACACCTTC. This translates into CSVVGIEGYTF. The whole variable domain, remainder taken from reference TRBV29-1 and TRBJ1-2, is SAVISQKPSRDICQRGTSLTIQCQVDSQVTMMFWYRQQPGQSLTLIATANQGSEATYESGFVIDKFPISRPNLTFSTLTVSNMSPEDSSIYLCSVVGIEGYTFGSGTRLTVV.

V gene TRBV5-1 combines with J gene TRBJ1-1; D may be TRBD1 (6 bases). The CDR3 extends over 15 amino acids. Per germline, CDR1 SGHRS and CDR2 YFSETQ. Trimming cost V 4 bases and J 5 bases, with 18 bases left between them. Here the CDR3 reads CASSPPGRGGTEAFF. The CDR3 DNA reads TGCGCCAGCAGCCCCCCGGGCAGGGGAGGAACTGAAGCTTTCTTT.

The chain is built from TRBV20-1 and TRBJ2-7, with 8 positions matching TRBD2. Per germline, CDR1 DFQATT and CDR2 SNEGSKA (reference sequence). This CDR3 region has 13 residues. The CDR3 DNA sequence: TGCAGCCAGCGGGAGCCGAGCTCCTACGAGCAGTACTTC. This gives the protein CSQREPSSYEQYF.

This chain links TRBV29-1 with TRBJ2-7; 7 positions agree with TRBD1. With V trimmed by 7 bases and J by 3 bases, 0 bases remained unmatched. Germline CDR1 SQVTM, CDR2 ANQGSEA. The CDR3 has 10 amino acids. CDR3 amino acids: CSGQGYEQYF. Here the CDR3 DNA reads TGCAGCGGACAGGGCTACGAGCAGTACTTC.

The rearrangement joins TRBV6-1 to TRBJ2-1; D perhaps matches TRBD2 (5 bases). This CDR3 contains 14 residues. The germline V gene encodes CDR1 MNHNS and CDR2 SASEGT. With 3 bases removed from V and 1 base from J, the gap between germline ends came to 7 bases. CDR3 sequence (DNA): TGTGCCAGCAGTGAGAGGGCGTCCTACAATGAGCAGTTCTTC. It is translated as CASSERASYNEQFF.

The chain combines TRBV29-1 with TRBJ2-1, with TRBD1 as a possible D gene (6 bases). V was pared by 5 bases and J by 8 bases, with 25 bases between. Germline CDR1 reads SQVTM; CDR2 reads ANQGSEA. The CDR3 is 16 residues long. DNA for the CDR3: TGCAGCGTTTGGACAGTGACCCATTCGGTTTTGGATGAGCAGTTCTTC. Its translation: CSVWTVTHSVLDEQFF.

This clonotype was found a few times. The chain links TRBV29-1 to TRBJ2-5, with no clear D. This CDR3 is built from 14 residues. V was shortened by 4 bases and J by 5 bases, with 17 bases between the two germline ends. Per germline, CDR1 SQVTM and CDR2 ANQGSEA. CDR3 in amino acids: CSVGSLSFRETQYF. CDR3 nucleotide sequence: TGCAGCGTTGGTAGCTTGAGTTTTCGGGAGACCCAGTACTTC.

The V call is TRBV7-9, the J call TRBJ2-3; 7 bases are a match to TRBD2. The J segment lost 2 bases and the V segment lost 3 bases, leaving 11 bases of the junction unmatched. The CDR3 spans 17 residues. Germline V gene data show CDR1 as SEHNR and CDR2 as FQNEAQ (reference sequence). This CDR3 is CASSFPSGTKNTDTQYF. In nucleotides, the CDR3 is TGTGCCAGCAGCTTCCCTAGCGGAACCAAAAACACAGATACGCAGTATTTT.

As regards this clonotype: Compared with germline, one end of the junction differs, possibly owing to a read error. The chain recombines TRBV12-3 or TRBV12-4 with TRBJ1-5; D remains unclear. This CDR3 spans 14 amino acids. The CDR3 coding sequence is TGTGCCAGCAGTTTCGACAATAGCAGTCAGCCCCAGCATTTT. Translating gives CASSFDNSSQPQHF.

The chain has TRBV12-3 or TRBV12-4 and TRBJ1-2; possible D gene TRBD1, 6 bases. V lost 6 bases, J lost 0 bases, and 14 bases lay in between. The CDR3 loop spans 15 amino acids. DNA for the CDR3: TGTGCCAGCAGCCGGGGGGCTTCTTCTAACTATGGCTACACCTTC. Translation: CASSRGASSNYGYTF.

This clonotype was counted between two and nine times. The J gene is TRBJ2-1, the V gene TRBV20-1, with TRBD2 matching over 8 bases. The CDR3 is 14 residues long. V gave up 2 bases and J gave up 8 bases; unmatched junction bases: 8. Per the germline V gene, CDR1 is DFQATT and CDR2 is SNEGSKA (reference sequence). CDR3 sequence (DNA): TGCAGTGCTAGAAACGGGAGGGCCTTTTATGAGCAGTTCTTC. This sequence encodes CSARNGRAFYEQFF.

This clonotype was found a few times. The V call is TRBV20-1, the J call TRBJ2-7, with 7 bases identical to TRBD2. Germline V gives CDR1 DFQATT, CDR2 SNEGSKA (reference sequence). Unmatched junction bases numbered 14, after V lost 0 bases and J lost 3 bases. The CDR3 length is 17 residues. CDR3: CSARDLSTGGPSYEQYF. The CDR3 DNA reads TGCAGTGCTAGAGATCTTTCGACGGGAGGCCCGAGCTACGAGCAGTACTTC.

The chain links TRBV12-3 or TRBV12-4 to TRBJ2-1; 10 bases fit TRBD2. CDR3 length equals 14 residues. V lost 7 bases to trimming and J lost 10 bases; unmatched junction nucleotides: 10. The CDR3 protein is CASIILAGAREQFF. Here the CDR3 DNA reads TGTGCCAGCATTATCCTAGCGGGGGCCAGAGAGCAGTTCTTC.

This chain joins TRBV7-2 and TRBJ2-3, with D perhaps TRBD1 (5 bases). Germline V gives CDR1 SGHTA, CDR2 FQGNSA. V lost 1 base, J lost 4 bases, and 12 bases lay in between. The CDR3 spans 15 residues. The CDR3 sequence is CASSLVGEGPDTQYF. In nucleotides, the CDR3 is TGTGCCAGCAGCTTAGTAGGGGAAGGGCCAGATACGCAGTATTTT.

Comments on this clonotype: Here the CDR3 omits its conserved ending phenylalanine or tryptophan, so a read error is the likely source. The chain uses TRBV6-2 or TRBV6-3 and TRBJ2-1; TRBD1 is a possible D gene (5 bases). Germline-derived CDR1 and CDR2 are MNHEY and SVGEGT. The CDR3 is made up of 14 amino acids. The V and J ends lost 8 bases and 7 bases respectively, with 18 bases between them. The CDR3 sequence is CASRLGQGENEQFV. DNA for the CDR3: TGTGCCAGCCGTCTGGGGCAGGGCGAGAATGAGCAGTTCGTC.

This clonotype was counted only a few times. This chain links TRBV4-1 with TRBJ2-7; no definite D call. The germline gives CDR1 MGHRA, CDR2 YSYEKL. V dropped 0 bases and J dropped 0 bases, with 15 bases sitting between them. The CDR3 loop spans 17 amino acids. The DNA for the CDR3 is TGCGCCAGCAGCCAAGACCTCAGAGCCTCCCTCTCCTACGAGCAGTACTTC. This gives the protein CASSQDLRASLSYEQYF.

The rearrangement joins TRBV6-4 to TRBJ1-4, with no clear D. This CDR3 is 17 amino acids long. V was clipped by 4 bases and J by 7 bases, with 22 bases between them. Germline V gives CDR1 MRHNA, CDR2 SNTAGT. The CDR3 coding sequence is TGTGCCAGCAGTGCGTCCAGAATGGAACAAGGGCCTGAAAAACTGTTTTTT. It encodes CASSASRMEQGPEKLFF.

The genes are TRBV7-9 and TRBJ2-3; 10 positions agree with TRBD2. CDR3 length: 17 amino acids. Unmatched junction bases numbered 11, after V lost 5 bases and J lost 3 bases. The germline CDR1 and CDR2 sequences are SEHNR and FQNEAQ (reference sequence). The CDR3 DNA is TGTGCCAGCAGCCCTGGGGGAGATAGCGGGAGGACAGATACGCAGTATTTT. It codes for CASSPGGDSGRTDTQYF.

This clonotype showed up just a few times. V usage is TRBV6-5 and J usage is TRBJ2-2, with TRBD2 matching over 13 bases. The CDR3 runs to 16 residues. V lost 6 bases to trimming and J lost 5 bases; unmatched junction nucleotides: 6. CDR1 MNHEY and CDR2 SVGAGI come from the germline V gene. This chain's CDR3 is CASSPLAGGPTGELFF. DNA of the CDR3: TGTGCCAGCAGCCCACTAGCGGGGGGGCCGACCGGGGAGCTGTTTTTT.

The chain couples TRBV7-2 to TRBJ2-3; TRBD2 matches 8 bases. Germline loops: CDR1 SGHTA, CDR2 FQGNSA. V shed 0 bases, J shed 4 bases, and the junction held 3 bases outside the gene matches. There are 15 residues in the CDR3. The CDR3 bases are TGTGCCAGCAGCTTAGCGCGGCGGGGGGCAGATACGCAGTATTTT. Translated: CASSLARRGADTQYF.

The chain recombines TRBV27 with TRBJ2-7; 11 nucleotides line up with TRBD2. The CDR3 is 15 residues long. Germline CDR1 reads MNHEY; CDR2 reads SMNVEV (reference sequence). J gave up 3 bases and V 5 bases, and 6 bases lay outside the gene matches. The CDR3 sequence: CASSPTGTSGYEQYF. The CDR3 DNA follows: TGTGCCAGCAGTCCTACAGGGACTAGCGGCTACGAGCAGTACTTC.

The chain is built from TRBV3-1 and TRBJ2-3; 8 bases map to TRBD1. Germline trimming cut 1 base from V and 3 bases from J; bases unmatched to any gene: 3. Germline CDR1 LGHDT, CDR2 YNNKEL (reference sequence). This CDR3 has 15 residues. The CDR3 nucleotides read TGTGCCAGCAGCCAAGTTACAGGGGGAACAGATACGCAGTATTTT. This sequence encodes CASSQVTGGTDTQYF.

There are a few counts of this clonotype. J is TRBJ2-1 and V is TRBV7-8; no reliable D call. V was clipped by 1 base and J by 6 bases, with 13 bases between them. The CDR3 has 15 amino acids. Germline V gene lookup returns CDR1 SGHVS and CDR2 FQNEAQ. CDR3 nucleotides: TGTGCCAGCAGCTTAGAGGGTAGGGTAGGCAATGAGCAGTTCTTC. Its translation is CASSLEGRVGNEQFF.

The V and J genes are TRBV13 and TRBJ2-1, with TRBD1 matching 8 bases. The CDR3 covers 15 residues. From germline, CDR1 is PRHDT and CDR2 FYEKMQ (reference sequence). Trimming cost V 5 bases and J 6 bases; bases outside gene matches: 9. The CDR3, as DNA: TGTGCCAGCAGCCCTGGGACAGGCCACGGCAATGAGCAGTTCTTC. Translated, it gives CASSPGTGHGNEQFF.

This clonotype showed up just a few times. The chain has TRBV27 and TRBJ2-5; D may be TRBD2 (7 bases). The DNA end is more similar to TRBJ2-7, so the J call may be wrong. Germline V CDR1 and CDR2: MNHEY, SMNVEV (reference sequence). The CDR3 is 17 residues long. The CDR3 sequence: CASSFSVGGPGAYEQYF. The CDR3 DNA reads TGTGCCAGCAGCTTCTCCGTGGGAGGGCCAGGGGCCTACGAGCAGTACTTC.

The V and J genes are TRBV5-1 and TRBJ1-1; D not certain. The germline CDR1 and CDR2 sequences are SGHRS and YFSETQ. The CDR3 totals 12 residues. Trimming removed 4 bases from V and 4 bases from J, with 8 bases in between. The CDR3 sequence is CASSGLGTEAFF. The CDR3 nucleotides are TGCGCCAGCAGCGGTCTGGGCACTGAAGCTTTCTTT.

This chain connects TRBV3-1 to TRBJ2-7, with 10 bases that match TRBD2. Germline trimming cut 0 bases from V and 9 bases from J; bases unmatched to any gene: 8. Germline V gene lookup returns CDR1 LGHDT and CDR2 YNNKEL (reference sequence). CDR3 length: 15 amino acids. In DNA, the CDR3 is TGTGCCAGCAGCCAAGAGTCCCTAGCGGGAGTCGGGCAGTACTTC. This codes for CASSQESLAGVGQYF.

The genes are TRBV10-3 and TRBJ2-3; 7 nucleotides match TRBD1. The V gene's germline CDR1 is ENHRY and CDR2 SYGVKD. Trimming at V came to 6 bases and at J to 3 bases, leaving 6 bases not matched to a gene. The CDR3 totals 14 residues. For the CDR3, the DNA is TGTGCCATCAGGAGACAGGGTGGGACAGATACGCAGTATTTT. This sequence encodes CAIRRQGGTDTQYF.